This T cell receptor beta chain was obtained from a study of cytomegalovirus exposure and HLA in healthy donors. Study summary: In an early release, HLA-typed donors contributed tens of millions of unique TCR sequences.

A multiplex PCR was run with 60 Vbeta primers and 13 Jbeta primers. The assay was immunoSEQ multiplex PCR, and TCRdb's table has in-frame clones only and misses some. In the table there are some 160,000 clones, 80% to 90% of which are singletons. Germline CDR1 reads LGHNT; CDR2 reads FRNRAP. This CDR3 spans 15 amino acids. V gave up 2 bases and J gave up 1 base, with 10 bases separating them. The chain joins TRBV12-5 to TRBJ2-3; TRBD2 is a possible D gene (6 bases). The receptor was derived from a man in his forties or fifties in good health and CMV-seropositive. Sequenced: PBMCs. CDR3 region: CASGLSGVGTDTQYF. The CDR3 region has the DNA TGTGCTAGTGGTTTGTCGGGAGTAGGCACAGATACGCAGTATTTT.